The source of this TCR beta chain is a study of CD8 T cells in ankylosing spondylitis. Study-wide points: Among TCR beta sequences, a motif of roughly 8 highly homologous variants appeared characteristic of ankylosing spondylitis blood. Within matched ankylosing spondylitis synovial fluid, disease-linked clones were reportedly significantly enriched.

A remark on this clonotype: The antigen remains unidentified.

It was by quantitative 5'-RACE with molecular barcodes that TCR beta libraries were made. TCRdb fed the 5' RACE reads into MiXCR, producing one record per CDR3 protein. The sample has about 340,000 distinct CDR3 sequences; 20% are singletons. The length of the CDR3 is 12 residues. Deletions cut 8 bases from V and 5 bases from J, with 10 bases between. Germline values: CDR1 SEHNR, CDR2 FQNEAQ (reference sequence). The receptor was derived from a male donor with ankylosing spondylitis or in good health (not recorded which). The chain has TRBV7-9 and TRBJ1-5; tentative D call: TRBD1 (5 bases). Sequencing was carried out using blood, either unsorted or a sorted T cell fraction (not recorded which). CDR3: CASDSYDQPQHF. CDR3 bases: TGTGCCAGCGACAGCTACGATCAGCCCCAGCATTTT.